This T cell receptor beta chain is from a study of CD8 T cells in ankylosing spondylitis. Study conclusions and caveats: Existing reports had already noted some motif variants in reactive arthritis synovial fluid and blood. Researchers reportedly found disease-linked clones significantly enriched in matched ankylosing spondylitis synovial fluid. Clones that were linked to disease were CD8+ and were relatively rare in peripheral blood. Eight highly homologous variants made up a TCR beta motif, and this motif appeared characteristic of ankylosing spondylitis blood.

Ten or more counts support this clonotype. Its cognate antigen is unknown. Molecular-barcoded quantitative 5'-RACE produced these TCR beta libraries. From the 5' RACE reads, TCRdb called clonotypes with MiXCR, one entry per CDR3 protein. This table holds approximately 440,000 distinct CDR3 sequences, about a sixth found once. The CDR3 runs 17 residues. The V end was cut by 6 bases, the J end by 6 bases, with 26 bases between. The chain joins TRBV12-3 or TRBV12-4 to TRBJ1-1; no clear D gene. The TCR comes from a male donor with ankylosing spondylitis. Source material: blood, either unsorted or a sorted T cell fraction (not recorded which). For the CDR3, the DNA is TGTGCCAGCAGCTTCGGGAGGGAGGCCTTACTATATCCTGAAGCTTTCTTT. This encodes CASSFGREALLYPEAFF.